This T cell receptor beta chain stems from a study of blood T cell repertoires in COVID-19. In the original workflow: Nucleated cell counts were estimated from reference gene primer amplification. Generated by immunoSEQ multiplex PCR, the TCRdb table keeps only in-frame clones and is missing some. V and J calls and clone size follow that table, whereas D and trimming were derived from the DNA. The sample has 250,000 to 350,000 clones, roughly 90% seen once. In germline, CDR1 is LGHNA, CDR2 YSLEER. The CDR3 covers 17 residues. Germline trimming cut 2 bases from V and 7 bases from J; bases unmatched to any gene: 9.

This TCR was recovered from a man between 18 and 35 years old who had recovered from COVID-19. The chain uses TRBV4-3 and TRBJ2-1, with 12 bases matching TRBD2. Sequencing was performed on peripheral blood. CDR3 bases: TGCGCCAGCAGCCAATACCTAGCGGGGGGGCCGGGAAATGAGCAGTTCTTC. As protein: CASSQYLAGGPGNEQFF.